The rows below give T cell receptor beta chains drawn from one sample of a study of T cell repertoires in cytomegalovirus infection. TCRdb used MiXCR to reprocess the reads, holding one entry per CDR3 protein. Among around 170,000 distinct CDR3 sequences listed, approximately 17% were seen once. Sequencing input: CD8+ T cells from PBMCs. These receptors were collected from a human donor in good health (CMV status not recorded). Some clones in this sample may be carry-over from other donors' samples. CDR3s include the opening cysteine and the closing phenylalanine or tryptophan. A D gene is named only where the DNA matches it firmly. Size values are once, few and many counts, or a class for expanded clones, and some rows have none.

CDR3 length	V gene	D gene	J gene	clone size	CDR3 DNA	CDR3 protein
15	TRBV7-9	-	TRBJ2-1	-	TGTGCCAGCAGCTTGGGTACGGGAGACTACAATGAGCAGTTCTTC	CASSLGTGDYNEQFF
15	TRBV27	-	TRBJ2-1	few	TGTGCCGCCGGGTCGAGGACAGTTGCCTACAATGAGCAGTTCTTC	CAAGSRTVAYNEQFF
14	TRBV27	-	TRBJ2-1	-	TGTGCCAGCAGTTCCTTGACATTCTACAATGAGCAGTTCTTC	CASSSLTFYNEQFF
16	TRBV7-6	-	TRBJ1-1	-	TGTGCCAGCAGCTCAGGGGATCGGGGGCAGGGGACTGAAGCTTTCTTT	CASSSGDRGQGTEAFF
16	TRBV7-9	-	TRBJ2-1	many	TGTGCCAGCAGCCCGTTGGGCTCCGGCTCCTACAATGAGCAGTTCTTC	CASSPLGSGSYNEQFF
14	TRBV29-1	TRBD1	TRBJ1-2	-	TGCAGCGTTAGGATGACAGGGACAGGGTATGGCTACACCTTC	CSVRMTGTGYGYTF
15	TRBV27	TRBD2	TRBJ2-5	many	TGTGCCAGCAGTATTAGGACTAGCGGAAAAGAGACCCAGTACTTC	CASSIRTSGKETQYF
15	TRBV19	-	TRBJ1-5	-	TGTGCCAGTAGATGGACAGAACCCAGCAATCAGCCCCAGCATTTT	CASRWTEPSNQPQHF
14	TRBV9	-	TRBJ1-1	-	TGTGCCAGCAGCACAGTATACCCCAACACTGAAGCTTTCTTT	CASSTVYPNTEAFF
15	TRBV25-1	TRBD2	TRBJ2-7	-	TGTGCCAGGGGGACTAGCGGGATCATAATCCACGAGCAGTACTTC	CARGTSGIIIHEQYF
10	TRBV29-1	-	TRBJ2-1	-	TGCAGCGTTGATCGCCAAACGGAGTTCTTC	CSVDRQTEFF
15	TRBV20-1	TRBD1	TRBJ1-4	few	TGCAGTGCTAGAGGTTGGACAGGAGGTCGAGAAAAACTGTTTTTT	CSARGWTGGREKLFF
14	TRBV7-2	-	TRBJ2-7	-	TGTGCCAGCAGCTTAGACGACTGGCTCTACGAGCAGTACTTC	CASSLDDWLYEQYF
15	TRBV29-1	TRBD2	TRBJ2-1	-	TGCAGCGTTGAAGGGGTGAGGACTAGCATGGATGAGCAGTTCTTC	CSVEGVRTSMDEQFF
15	TRBV29-1	TRBD1	TRBJ1-2	few	TGCAGCGTTGCTCGAGGGGGACAGGGTAACTATGGCTACACCTTC	CSVARGGQGNYGYTF
14	TRBV6-2/TRBV6-3	-	TRBJ2-1	few	TGTGCCAGCAGTTACGGGCTAGTGGGTCTGGAGCAGTTCTTC	CASSYGLVGLEQFF
19	TRBV7-8	-	TRBJ1-5	many	TGTGCCAGCAGCTTAGTAGTTTCAGGGGATATCTATAGCAATCAGCCCCAGCATTTT	CASSLVVSGDIYSNQPQHF
16	TRBV9	TRBD2	TRBJ2-1	-	TGTGCCAGCAGCGCTCCAAGCGGGGGCTCCTACAATGAGCAGTTCTTC	CASSAPSGGSYNEQFF
15	TRBV2	-	TRBJ1-1	few	TGTGCCAGCAGTGTAGGCCTAACAGGGATAACTGAAGCTTTCTTT	CASSVGLTGITEAFF
14	TRBV28	TRBD2	TRBJ2-7	few	TGTGCCAGCAGTTCTAGCGGGAATCCCTACGAGCAGTACTTC	CASSSSGNPYEQYF
17	TRBV28	TRBD2	TRBJ2-7	-	TGTGCCAGCAGTTTAGTACGAGCGGGAGGAAGGTCCTACGAGCAGTACTTC	CASSLVRAGGRSYEQYF
16	TRBV7-2	TRBD2	TRBJ2-5	-	TGTGCCAGCAGCCCTTCTATAGCGGGAGGAGGAGAGACCCAGTACTTC	CASSPSIAGGGETQYF
16	TRBV14	-	TRBJ1-2	few	TGTGCCAGCAGCCAAGTCGGCGCAGGGAAAAACTATGGCTACACCTTC	CASSQVGAGKNYGYTF
14	TRBV6-2/TRBV6-3	-	TRBJ1-1	few	TGTGCCAGCAGTTACTTTACGGGGAACACTGAAGCTTTCTTT	CASSYFTGNTEAFF
13	TRBV30	-	TRBJ1-1	-	TGTGCCTGGAGTATTACAACGAACACTGAAGCTTTCTTT	CAWSITTNTEAFF
15	TRBV28	-	TRBJ2-7	many	TGTGCCAGCAGCGTCAGGGGAGTTCCGGCCTACGAGCAGTACTTC	CASSVRGVPAYEQYF
22	TRBV6-5	TRBD2	TRBJ2-1	-	TGTGCCAGCAGTTACTCGAGTCTAGCGGGGGCCTATACTGAAAGCTCCTACAATGAGCAGTTCTTC	CASSYSSLAGAYTESSYNEQFF
14	TRBV28	-	TRBJ2-7	-	TGTGCCAGCAGGGTCGGGGAAAACCGGTACGAGCAGTACTTC	CASRVGENRYEQYF
15	TRBV7-8	-	TRBJ1-1	-	TGTGCCAGCAGCTCACCGCCGGGTCCGAACACTGAAGCTTTCTTT	CASSSPPGPNTEAFF